The rows below give T cell receptor beta chains drawn from one sample of a study of blood T cell repertoires in COVID-19. The table came from immunoSEQ multiplex PCR; TCRdb's copy has only in-frame clones and leaves some out. Found here are fewer than 200,000 clones, roughly 85% of them singletons; the top ten hold roughly 8.3%. Sequenced input: peripheral blood. These receptors were taken from a woman aged 60 to 75 with COVID-19, enrolled during active disease. Each CDR3 is given with its conserved first and last residue. A D gene is named only where the DNA matches it firmly. Clone size appears in some rows only: once, few, many, or a class for an expanded clone.

j_gene: TRBJ1-1; abundance: .; len: 13; d_gene: .; v_gene: TRBV5-4; CDR3aa: CASSLRGNTEAFF; CDR3nt: TGTGCCAGCAGCTTGAGGGGGAACACTGAAGCTTTCTTT
j_gene: TRBJ2-5; abundance: few; len: 12; d_gene: .; v_gene: TRBV6-5; CDR3aa: CASSLSSETQYF; CDR3nt: TGTGCCAGCAGTTTATCTTCAGAGACCCAGTACTTC
j_gene: TRBJ2-5; abundance: .; len: 13; d_gene: .; v_gene: TRBV12-3/TRBV12-4; CDR3aa: CASSLGEGTAQYF; CDR3nt: TGTGCCAGCAGTTTGGGTGAGGGAACGGCCCAGTACTTC
j_gene: TRBJ1-2; abundance: .; len: 14; d_gene: .; v_gene: TRBV14; CDR3aa: CASSQERRGNGYTF; CDR3nt: TGTGCCAGCAGCCAAGAACGGAGGGGCAATGGCTACACCTTC
j_gene: TRBJ1-5; abundance: .; len: 14; d_gene: .; v_gene: TRBV6-2/TRBV6-3; CDR3aa: CASSFGLPGWPQHF; CDR3nt: TGTGCCAGCAGTTTTGGCCTCCCGGGATGGCCCCAGCATTTT
j_gene: TRBJ1-2; abundance: .; len: 14; d_gene: .; v_gene: TRBV7-2; CDR3aa: CASSTSVSAYGYTF; CDR3nt: TGTGCCAGCAGCACTAGCGTGTCAGCTTATGGCTACACCTTC
j_gene: TRBJ1-4; abundance: .; len: 16; d_gene: .; v_gene: TRBV5-1; CDR3aa: CASSPQGTATNEKLFF; CDR3nt: TGCGCCAGCAGCCCCCAGGGGACCGCAACTAATGAAAAACTGTTTTTT
j_gene: TRBJ1-2; abundance: .; len: 12; d_gene: TRBD1; v_gene: TRBV5-1; CDR3aa: CASSSTGSGYTF; CDR3nt: TGCGCCAGCAGCTCGACAGGGTCTGGCTACACCTTC
j_gene: TRBJ1-2; abundance: .; len: 15; d_gene: TRBD1; v_gene: TRBV6-4; CDR3aa: CASRVGEGAVYGYTF; CDR3nt: TGTGCCAGCAGAGTTGGAGAGGGGGCAGTCTATGGCTACACCTTC
j_gene: TRBJ2-2; abundance: once; len: 15; d_gene: TRBD2; v_gene: TRBV5-1; CDR3aa: CASSFLAGGTGELFF; CDR3nt: TGCGCCAGCAGCTTTTTAGCGGGAGGAACCGGGGAGCTGTTTTTT
j_gene: TRBJ1-4; abundance: .; len: 16; d_gene: .; v_gene: TRBV2; CDR3aa: CASSNPPGDTNEKLFF; CDR3nt: TGTGCCAGCAGTAACCCTCCAGGGGACACTAATGAAAAACTGTTTTTT
j_gene: TRBJ1-1; abundance: few; len: 15; d_gene: .; v_gene: TRBV19; CDR3aa: CASSMLGVPNTEAFF; CDR3nt: TGTGCCAGTAGTATGTTAGGAGTTCCGAACACTGAAGCTTTCTTT
j_gene: TRBJ1-2; abundance: .; len: 14; d_gene: .; v_gene: TRBV5-1; CDR3aa: CASSSDGTSYGYTF; CDR3nt: TGCGCCAGCAGCTCCGACGGAACTAGCTATGGCTACACCTTC
j_gene: TRBJ1-1; abundance: .; len: 15; d_gene: TRBD1; v_gene: TRBV6-5; CDR3aa: CASSYPRRGATEAFF; CDR3nt: TGTGCCAGCAGTTACCCGCGCAGGGGGGCCACTGAAGCTTTCTTT
j_gene: TRBJ1-4; abundance: once; len: 12; d_gene: .; v_gene: TRBV29-1; CDR3aa: CSVNQGREKLFF; CDR3nt: TGCAGCGTTAATCAGGGAAGGGAAAAACTGTTTTTT
j_gene: TRBJ2-1; abundance: .; len: 16; d_gene: .; v_gene: TRBV5-5; CDR3aa: CASSLLPESKPNGQFF; CDR3nt: TGTGCCAGCAGCTTGCTCCCAGAATCCAAACCCAATGGGCAGTTCTTC
j_gene: TRBJ2-2; abundance: .; len: 14; d_gene: TRBD1; v_gene: TRBV14; CDR3aa: CASSGRQGAGELFF; CDR3nt: TGTGCCAGCAGCGGGCGACAGGGGGCCGGGGAGCTGTTTTTT
j_gene: TRBJ1-1; abundance: .; len: 14; d_gene: .; v_gene: TRBV18; CDR3aa: CASSPEDLNTEAFF; CDR3nt: TGTGCCAGCTCACCGGAGGACCTTAACACTGAAGCTTTCTTT
j_gene: TRBJ1-6; abundance: .; len: 14; d_gene: .; v_gene: TRBV7-9; CDR3aa: CASSQDTDNSPLHF; CDR3nt: TGTGCCAGCAGCCAGGACACCGATAATTCACCCCTCCACTTT
j_gene: TRBJ1-2; abundance: .; len: 12; d_gene: .; v_gene: TRBV30; CDR3aa: CAWSDYLYGYTF; CDR3nt: TGTGCCTGGAGTGACTATCTATATGGCTACACCTTC
j_gene: TRBJ2-1; abundance: .; len: 14; d_gene: TRBD2; v_gene: TRBV11-3; CDR3aa: CASSLFAGESEQFF; CDR3nt: TGTGCCAGCAGCTTATTTGCGGGGGAAAGTGAGCAGTTCTTC
j_gene: TRBJ1-6; abundance: few; len: 15; d_gene: .; v_gene: TRBV18; CDR3aa: CASSPGLQGNSPLHF; CDR3nt: TGTGCCAGCTCACCGGGGCTCCAGGGAAATTCACCCCTCCACTTT
j_gene: TRBJ2-1; abundance: .; len: 14; d_gene: .; v_gene: TRBV29-1; CDR3aa: CSVVGGSSYNEQFF; CDR3nt: TGCAGCGTTGTGGGGGGAAGCTCCTACAATGAGCAGTTCTTC
j_gene: TRBJ1-2; abundance: .; len: 12; d_gene: TRBD1; v_gene: TRBV29-1; CDR3aa: CSVSTGYDGYTF; CDR3nt: TGCAGCGTTTCGACAGGGTATGACGGCTACACCTTC
j_gene: TRBJ1-2; abundance: .; len: 13; d_gene: .; v_gene: TRBV30; CDR3aa: CAWSVDPGIGYTF; CDR3nt: TGTGCCTGGAGTGTGGACCCAGGGATAGGCTACACCTTC
j_gene: TRBJ1-1; abundance: once; len: 12; d_gene: .; v_gene: TRBV25-1; CDR3aa: CASGGGATEAFF; CDR3nt: TGTGCCAGCGGAGGGGGGGCGACTGAAGCTTTCTTT
j_gene: TRBJ1-4; abundance: .; len: 16; d_gene: .; v_gene: TRBV18; CDR3aa: CASSRNRGSTNEKLFF; CDR3nt: TGTGCCAGCTCACGGAATCGGGGTTCGACTAATGAAAAACTGTTTTTT
j_gene: TRBJ2-2; abundance: .; len: 16; d_gene: TRBD2; v_gene: TRBV7-3; CDR3aa: CASSPGGRENTGELFF; CDR3nt: TGTGCCAGCAGCCCAGGCGGGAGGGAGAACACCGGGGAGCTGTTTTTT
j_gene: TRBJ2-1; abundance: .; len: 14; d_gene: TRBD2; v_gene: TRBV12-5; CDR3aa: CASGSGTSGGAQFF; CDR3nt: TGTGCTAGTGGTTCGGGGACTAGCGGGGGGGCGCAGTTCTTC
j_gene: TRBJ1-4; abundance: .; len: 13; d_gene: .; v_gene: TRBV6-5; CDR3aa: CASSRTGNEKLFF; CDR3nt: TGTGCCAGCAGTCGAACAGGGAATGAAAAACTGTTTTTT
j_gene: TRBJ1-3; abundance: .; len: 14; d_gene: TRBD1; v_gene: TRBV7-2; CDR3aa: CASSSGGSGNTIYF; CDR3nt: TGTGCCAGCAGCTCAGGGGGATCTGGAAACACCATATATTTT
j_gene: TRBJ1-1; abundance: few; len: 14; d_gene: .; v_gene: TRBV15; CDR3aa: CATSRGAGNTEAFF; CDR3nt: TGTGCCACCAGCAGAGGGGCGGGGAACACTGAAGCTTTCTTT
j_gene: TRBJ1-4; abundance: .; len: 16; d_gene: .; v_gene: TRBV5-1; CDR3aa: CASSLGTGLDNEKLFF; CDR3nt: TGCGCCAGCAGCTTGGGAACTGGACTGGACAATGAAAAACTGTTTTTT
j_gene: TRBJ1-6; abundance: .; len: 14; d_gene: .; v_gene: TRBV3-1/TRBV3-2; CDR3aa: CASSQVGPDSPLHF; CDR3nt: TGTGCCAGCAGCCAAGTGGGGCCCGATTCACCCCTCCACTTT
j_gene: TRBJ1-2; abundance: .; len: 15; d_gene: .; v_gene: TRBV27; CDR3aa: CASSFGGIPNYGYTF; CDR3nt: TGTGCCAGCAGTTTCGGCGGGATCCCTAACTATGGCTACACCTTC
j_gene: TRBJ2-1; abundance: .; len: 14; d_gene: .; v_gene: TRBV19; CDR3aa: CASSVVSSYNEQFF; CDR3nt: TGTGCCAGTAGTGTCGTTTCGTCCTACAATGAGCAGTTCTTC
j_gene: TRBJ2-5; abundance: .; len: 12; d_gene: .; v_gene: TRBV7-6; CDR3aa: CASGTGFETQYF; CDR3nt: TGTGCCAGCGGAACAGGGTTTGAGACCCAGTACTTC
j_gene: TRBJ1-4; abundance: .; len: 13; d_gene: .; v_gene: TRBV19; CDR3aa: CASSLGQGGKLFF; CDR3nt: TGTGCCAGTAGTTTGGGCCAGGGTGGCAAACTGTTTTTT
j_gene: TRBJ1-5; abundance: .; len: 15; d_gene: .; v_gene: TRBV6-6; CDR3aa: CASISAVGARQPQHF; CDR3nt: TGTGCCAGCATCTCTGCGGTGGGGGCTCGACAGCCCCAGCATTTT
j_gene: TRBJ1-3; abundance: .; len: 13; d_gene: .; v_gene: TRBV27; CDR3aa: CASSLDSGNTIYF; CDR3nt: TGTGCCAGCAGTCTAGATTCTGGAAACACCATATATTTT
j_gene: TRBJ1-5; abundance: .; len: 15; d_gene: .; v_gene: TRBV3-1/TRBV3-2; CDR3aa: CASSQDRGRNQPQHF; CDR3nt: TGTGCCAGCAGCCAAGACAGGGGCAGGAATCAGCCCCAGCATTTT
j_gene: TRBJ2-2; abundance: .; len: 15; d_gene: TRBD1; v_gene: TRBV30; CDR3aa: CAWSLQGARGGELFF; CDR3nt: TGTGCCTGGAGTCTACAGGGGGCCCGAGGCGGGGAGCTGTTTTTT
j_gene: TRBJ1-1; abundance: .; len: 15; d_gene: TRBD1; v_gene: TRBV11-1; CDR3aa: CASSLTLQGSTEAFF; CDR3nt: TGTGCCAGCAGTCTCACCTTACAGGGGAGCACTGAAGCTTTCTTT
j_gene: TRBJ2-7; abundance: .; len: 15; d_gene: TRBD2; v_gene: TRBV19; CDR3aa: CASSTFQRGEREQYF; CDR3nt: TGTGCCAGTAGTACGTTCCAGCGGGGCGAGAGGGAGCAGTACTTC
j_gene: TRBJ2-1; abundance: once; len: 15; d_gene: .; v_gene: TRBV9; CDR3aa: CASSVEESSYNEQFF; CDR3nt: TGTGCCAGCAGCGTAGAGGAGAGCTCCTACAATGAGCAGTTCTTC